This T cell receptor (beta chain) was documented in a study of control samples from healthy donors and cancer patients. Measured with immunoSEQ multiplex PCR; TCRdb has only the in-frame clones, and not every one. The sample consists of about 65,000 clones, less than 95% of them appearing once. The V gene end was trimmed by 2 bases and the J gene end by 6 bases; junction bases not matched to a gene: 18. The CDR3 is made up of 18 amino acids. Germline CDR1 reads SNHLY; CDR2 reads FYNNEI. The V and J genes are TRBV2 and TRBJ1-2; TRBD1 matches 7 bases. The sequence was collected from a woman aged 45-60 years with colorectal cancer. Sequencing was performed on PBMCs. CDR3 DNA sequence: TGTGCCAGCAGTGAACTAAGGGGGCGAAGTCCGGGCAAAGATGGCTACACCTTC. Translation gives CASSELRGRSPGKDGYTF.